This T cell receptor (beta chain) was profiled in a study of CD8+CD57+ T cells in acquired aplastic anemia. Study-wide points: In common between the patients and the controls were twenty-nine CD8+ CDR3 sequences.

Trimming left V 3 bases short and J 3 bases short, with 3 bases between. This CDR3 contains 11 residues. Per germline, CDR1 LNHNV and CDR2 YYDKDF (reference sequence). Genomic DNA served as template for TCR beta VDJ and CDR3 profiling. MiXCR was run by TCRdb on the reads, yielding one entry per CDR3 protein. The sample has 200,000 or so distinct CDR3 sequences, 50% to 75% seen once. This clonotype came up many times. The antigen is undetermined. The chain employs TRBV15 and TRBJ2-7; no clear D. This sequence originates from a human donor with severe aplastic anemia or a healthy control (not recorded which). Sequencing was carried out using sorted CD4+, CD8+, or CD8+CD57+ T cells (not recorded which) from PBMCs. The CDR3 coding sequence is TGTGCCACCAGCAGCAGCTACGAGCAGTACTTC. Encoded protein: CATSSSYEQYF.